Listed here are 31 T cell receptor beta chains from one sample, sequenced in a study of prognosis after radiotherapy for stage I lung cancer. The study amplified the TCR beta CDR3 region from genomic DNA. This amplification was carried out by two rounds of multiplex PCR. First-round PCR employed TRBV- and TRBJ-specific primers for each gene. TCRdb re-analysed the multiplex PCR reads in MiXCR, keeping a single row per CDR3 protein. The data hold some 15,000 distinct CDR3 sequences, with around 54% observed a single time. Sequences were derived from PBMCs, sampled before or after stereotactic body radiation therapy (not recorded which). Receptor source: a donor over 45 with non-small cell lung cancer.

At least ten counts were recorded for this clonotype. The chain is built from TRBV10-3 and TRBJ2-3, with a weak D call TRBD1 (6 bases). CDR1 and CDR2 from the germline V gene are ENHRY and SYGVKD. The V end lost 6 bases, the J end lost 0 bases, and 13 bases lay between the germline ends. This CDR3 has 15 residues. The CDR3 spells CAIRPTGPSTDTQYF. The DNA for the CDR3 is TGTGCCATCAGGCCGACAGGTCCTAGCACAGATACGCAGTATTTT.

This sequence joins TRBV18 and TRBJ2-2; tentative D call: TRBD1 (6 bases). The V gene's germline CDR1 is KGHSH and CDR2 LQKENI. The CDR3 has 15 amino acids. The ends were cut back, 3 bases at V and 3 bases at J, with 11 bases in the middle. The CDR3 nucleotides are TGTGCCAGCTCACCTCGTGAGGGGGACACCGGGGAGCTGTTTTTT. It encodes CASSPREGDTGELFF.

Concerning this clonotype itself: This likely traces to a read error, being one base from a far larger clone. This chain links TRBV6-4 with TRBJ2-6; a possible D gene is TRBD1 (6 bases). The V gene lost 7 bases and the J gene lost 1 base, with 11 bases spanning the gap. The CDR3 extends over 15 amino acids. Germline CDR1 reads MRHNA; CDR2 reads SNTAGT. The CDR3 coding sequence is TGTGCCAGCACTCAGGGGTTTTCTGGGGCCAACGTCCTGACTTTC. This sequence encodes CASTQGFSGANVLTF.

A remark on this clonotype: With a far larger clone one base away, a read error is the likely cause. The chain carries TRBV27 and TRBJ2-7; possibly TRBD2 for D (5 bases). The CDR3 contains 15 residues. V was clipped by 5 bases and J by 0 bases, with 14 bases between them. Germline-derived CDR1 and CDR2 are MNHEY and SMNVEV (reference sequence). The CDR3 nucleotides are TGTGCCAGCAGTCCCTTTGACTATAACTCCTACGAGCAGTACTTC. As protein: CASSPFDYNSYEQYF.

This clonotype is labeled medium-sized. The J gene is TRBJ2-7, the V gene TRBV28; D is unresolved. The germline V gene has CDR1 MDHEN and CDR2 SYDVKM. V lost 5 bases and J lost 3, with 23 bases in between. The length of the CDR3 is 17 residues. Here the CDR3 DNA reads TGTGCCAGCAGTCCCCCGCGTAGGGCGCGGTCAAACTACGAGCAGTACTTC. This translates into CASSPPRRARSNYEQYF.

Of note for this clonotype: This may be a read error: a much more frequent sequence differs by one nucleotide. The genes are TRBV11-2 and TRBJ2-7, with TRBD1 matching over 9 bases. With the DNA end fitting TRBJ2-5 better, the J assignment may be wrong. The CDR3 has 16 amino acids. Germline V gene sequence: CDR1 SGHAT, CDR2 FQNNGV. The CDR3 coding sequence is TGTGCCAGCAGCTCCTGGACAGGGGTGGGGATCGAGACCCAGTACTTC. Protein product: CASSSWTGVGIETQYF.

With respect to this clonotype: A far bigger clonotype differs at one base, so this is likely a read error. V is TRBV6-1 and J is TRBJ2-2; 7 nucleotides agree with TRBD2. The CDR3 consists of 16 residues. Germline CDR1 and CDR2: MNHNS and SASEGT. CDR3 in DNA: TGTGCCAGCAGCTTCAGTACCTGGGGAGGGACCGGGGAGATGTTTTTT. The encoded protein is CASSFSTWGGTGEMFF.

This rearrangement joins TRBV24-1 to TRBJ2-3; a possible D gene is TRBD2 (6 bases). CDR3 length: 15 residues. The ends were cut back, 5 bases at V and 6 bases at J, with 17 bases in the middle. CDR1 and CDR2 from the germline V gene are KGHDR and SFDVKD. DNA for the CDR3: TGTGCCACCAGTGCCCCGGGACTCTTGTGGGATACGCAGTATTTT. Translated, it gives CATSAPGLLWDTQYF.

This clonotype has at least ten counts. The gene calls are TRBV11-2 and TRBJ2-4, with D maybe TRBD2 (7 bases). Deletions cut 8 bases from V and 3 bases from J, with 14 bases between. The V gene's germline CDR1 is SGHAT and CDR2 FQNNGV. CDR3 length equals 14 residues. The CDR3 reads CASRGGRGKNIQYF. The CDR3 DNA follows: TGTGCCAGCCGCGGGGGCCGGGGCAAAAACATTCAGTACTTC.

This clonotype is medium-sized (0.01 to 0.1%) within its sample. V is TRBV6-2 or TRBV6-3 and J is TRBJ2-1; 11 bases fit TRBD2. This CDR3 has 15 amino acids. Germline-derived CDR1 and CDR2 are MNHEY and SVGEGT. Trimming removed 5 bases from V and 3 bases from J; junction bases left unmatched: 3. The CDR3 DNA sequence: TGTGCCAGCAGTCCTGGACTAGCGGGCTACAATGAGCAGTTCTTC. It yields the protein CASSPGLAGYNEQFF.

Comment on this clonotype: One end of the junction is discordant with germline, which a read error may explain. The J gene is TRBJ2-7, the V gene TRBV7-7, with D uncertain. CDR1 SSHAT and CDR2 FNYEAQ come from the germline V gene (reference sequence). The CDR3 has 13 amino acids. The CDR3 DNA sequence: TGTGCTAGCAGCCCAAAACAATCCTACGAGCAGTACTTC. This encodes CASSPKQSYEQYF.

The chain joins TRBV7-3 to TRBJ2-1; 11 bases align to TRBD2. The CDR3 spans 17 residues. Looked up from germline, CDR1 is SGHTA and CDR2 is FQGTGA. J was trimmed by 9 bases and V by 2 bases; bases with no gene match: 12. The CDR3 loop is CASSLVASGRPHREQFF. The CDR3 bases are TGTGCCAGCAGCTTAGTGGCTAGCGGGAGGCCCCACCGTGAGCAGTTCTTC.

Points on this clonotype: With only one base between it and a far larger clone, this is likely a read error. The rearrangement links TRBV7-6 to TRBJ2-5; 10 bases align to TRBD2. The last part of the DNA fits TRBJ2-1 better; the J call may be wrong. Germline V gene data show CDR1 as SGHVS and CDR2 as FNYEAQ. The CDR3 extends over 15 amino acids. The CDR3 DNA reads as TGTGCCAGCAGCGCTAGCGGGAGTAGTGCTAATGAGCAGTTCTTC. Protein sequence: CASSASGSSANEQFF.

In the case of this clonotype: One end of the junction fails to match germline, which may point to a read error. In DNA, the CDR3 is TGTGCCAGCAGTTATTCTTACCAAGGGTTGGGTGAGAAGTTCTTC. It translates to CASSYSYQGLGEKFF. V and J are TRBV6-2 or TRBV6-3 and TRBJ2-1; the D is unclear. Germline-derived CDR1 and CDR2 are MNHEY and SVGEGT. This CDR3 is 15 amino acids long.

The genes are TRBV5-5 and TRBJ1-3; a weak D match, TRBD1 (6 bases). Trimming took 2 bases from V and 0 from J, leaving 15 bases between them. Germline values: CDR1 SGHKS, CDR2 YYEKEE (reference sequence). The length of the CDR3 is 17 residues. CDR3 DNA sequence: TGTGCCAGCAGCTTATCAAGGGGGATTAACTCTGGAAACACCATATATTTT. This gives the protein CASSLSRGINSGNTIYF.

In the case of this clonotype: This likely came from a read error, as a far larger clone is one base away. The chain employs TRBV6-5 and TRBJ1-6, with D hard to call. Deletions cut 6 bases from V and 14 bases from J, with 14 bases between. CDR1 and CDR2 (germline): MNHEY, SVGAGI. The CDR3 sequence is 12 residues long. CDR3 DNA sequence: TGTGCCAGCAGCTCTATAGTAGGGTCCCTCCACTTT. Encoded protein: CASSSIVGSLHF.

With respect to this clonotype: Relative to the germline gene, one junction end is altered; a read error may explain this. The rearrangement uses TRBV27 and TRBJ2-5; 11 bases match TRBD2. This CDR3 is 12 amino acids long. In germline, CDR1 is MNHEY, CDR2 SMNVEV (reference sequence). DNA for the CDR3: TGTGTCCTTAGCGGGGGGGAAGAGACCCATTACTTC. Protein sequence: CVLSGGEETHYF.

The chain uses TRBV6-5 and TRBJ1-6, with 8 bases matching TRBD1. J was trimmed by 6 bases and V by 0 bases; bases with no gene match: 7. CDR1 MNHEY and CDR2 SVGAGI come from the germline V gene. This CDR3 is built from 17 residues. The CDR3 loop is CASSYSGRGHVNSPLHF. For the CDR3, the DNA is TGTGCCAGCAGTTACTCCGGCAGGGGGCATGTTAATTCACCCCTCCACTTT.

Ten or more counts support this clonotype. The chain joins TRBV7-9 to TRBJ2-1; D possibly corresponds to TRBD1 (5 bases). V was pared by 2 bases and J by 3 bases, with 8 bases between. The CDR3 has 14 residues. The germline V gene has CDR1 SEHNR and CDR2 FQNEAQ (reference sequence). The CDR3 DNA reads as TGTGCCAGCAGCTTAAGGGGTTACTACAATGAGCAGTTCTTC. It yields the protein CASSLRGYYNEQFF. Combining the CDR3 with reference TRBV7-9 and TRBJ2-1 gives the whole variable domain DTGVSQNPRHKITKRGQNVTFRCDPISEHNRLYWYRQTLGQGPEFLTYFQNEAQLEKSRLLSDRFSAERPKGSFSTLEIQRTEQGDSAMYLCASSLRGYYNEQFFGPGTRLTVL.

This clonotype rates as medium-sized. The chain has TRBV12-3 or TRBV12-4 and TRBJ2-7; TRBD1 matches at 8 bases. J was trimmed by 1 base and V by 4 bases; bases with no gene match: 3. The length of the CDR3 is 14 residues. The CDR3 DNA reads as TGTGCCAGCAGTTCGCGACAGGGGTCCTACGAGCAGTACTTC. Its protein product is CASSSRQGSYEQYF.

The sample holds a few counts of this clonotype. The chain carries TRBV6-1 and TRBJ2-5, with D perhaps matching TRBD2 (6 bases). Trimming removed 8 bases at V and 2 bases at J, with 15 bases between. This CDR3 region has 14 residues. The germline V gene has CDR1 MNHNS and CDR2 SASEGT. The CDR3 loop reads CASEAGWGQETQYF. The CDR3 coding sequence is TGTGCCAGCGAGGCGGGGTGGGGGCAAGAGACCCAGTACTTC.

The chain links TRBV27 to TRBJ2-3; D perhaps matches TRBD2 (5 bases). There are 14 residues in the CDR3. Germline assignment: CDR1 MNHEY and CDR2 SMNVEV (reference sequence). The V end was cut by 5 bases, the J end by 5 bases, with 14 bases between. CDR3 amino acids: CASSIRTEGDTQYF. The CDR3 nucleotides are TGTGCCAGCAGTATCCGGACTGAGGGAGATACGCAGTATTTT.

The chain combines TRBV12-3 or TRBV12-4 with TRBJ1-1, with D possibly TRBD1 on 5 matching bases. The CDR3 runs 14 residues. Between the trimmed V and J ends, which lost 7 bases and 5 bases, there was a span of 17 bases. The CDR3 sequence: CASTITTGGTEAFF. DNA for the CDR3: TGTGCCAGCACTATAACCACGGGGGGAACTGAAGCTTTCTTT.

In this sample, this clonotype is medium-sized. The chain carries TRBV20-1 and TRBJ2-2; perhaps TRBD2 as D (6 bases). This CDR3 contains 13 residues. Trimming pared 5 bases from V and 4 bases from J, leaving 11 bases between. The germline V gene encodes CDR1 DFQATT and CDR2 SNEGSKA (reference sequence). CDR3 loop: CSAGEGLTGELFF. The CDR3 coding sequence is TGCAGTGCTGGCGAGGGACTCACCGGGGAGCTGTTTTTT.

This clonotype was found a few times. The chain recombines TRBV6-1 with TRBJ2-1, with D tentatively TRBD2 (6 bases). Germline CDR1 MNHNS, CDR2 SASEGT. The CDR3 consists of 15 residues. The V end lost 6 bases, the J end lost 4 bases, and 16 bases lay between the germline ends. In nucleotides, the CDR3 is TGTGCCAGCAGAACGATACGGGGGAGATACAATGAGCAGTTCTTC. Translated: CASRTIRGRYNEQFF.

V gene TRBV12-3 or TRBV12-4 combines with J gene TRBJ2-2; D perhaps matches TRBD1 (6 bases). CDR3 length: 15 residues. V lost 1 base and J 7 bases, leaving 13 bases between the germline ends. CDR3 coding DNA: TGTGCCAGCAGTTTAGGACAGGTTGGGGGCGGGGAGCTGTTTTTT. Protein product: CASSLGQVGGGELFF.

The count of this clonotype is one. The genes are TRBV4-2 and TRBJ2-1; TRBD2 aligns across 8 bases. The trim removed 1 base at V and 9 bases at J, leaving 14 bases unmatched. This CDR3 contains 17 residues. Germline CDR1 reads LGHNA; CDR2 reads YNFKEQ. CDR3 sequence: CASSQGSGGRSLGEQFF. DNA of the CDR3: TGTGCCAGCAGCCAAGGGTCTGGCGGGAGGTCCCTCGGTGAGCAGTTCTTC.

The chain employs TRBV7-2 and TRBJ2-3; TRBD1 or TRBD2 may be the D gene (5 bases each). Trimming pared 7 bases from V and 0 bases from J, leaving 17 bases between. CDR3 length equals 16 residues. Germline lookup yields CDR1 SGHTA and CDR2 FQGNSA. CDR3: CASNWGSQNSTDTQYF. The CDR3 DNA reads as TGTGCCAGCAACTGGGGGTCACAGAATAGCACAGATACGCAGTATTTT. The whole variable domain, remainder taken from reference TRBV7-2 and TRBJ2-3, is GAGVSQSPSNKVTEKGKDVELRCDPISGHTALYWYRQSLGQGLEFLIYFQGNSAPDKSGLPSDRFSAERTGGSVSTLTIQRTQQEDSAVYLCASNWGSQNSTDTQYFGPGTRLTVL.

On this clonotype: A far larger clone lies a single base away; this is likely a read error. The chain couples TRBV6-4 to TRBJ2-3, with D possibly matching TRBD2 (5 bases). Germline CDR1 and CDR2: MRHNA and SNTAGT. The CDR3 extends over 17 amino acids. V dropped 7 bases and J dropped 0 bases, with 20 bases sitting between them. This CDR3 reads CASTLEGRTSSTDTQYF. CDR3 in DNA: TGTGCCAGCACTCTAGAGGGAAGAACCTCTAGCACAGATACGCAGTATTTT.

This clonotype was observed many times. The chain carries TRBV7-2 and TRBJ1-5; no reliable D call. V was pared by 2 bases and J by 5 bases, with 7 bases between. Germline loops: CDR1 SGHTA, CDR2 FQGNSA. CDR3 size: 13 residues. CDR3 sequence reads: CASSLTSYQPQHF. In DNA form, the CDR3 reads TGTGCCAGCAGCTTAACGAGCTATCAGCCCCAGCATTTT.

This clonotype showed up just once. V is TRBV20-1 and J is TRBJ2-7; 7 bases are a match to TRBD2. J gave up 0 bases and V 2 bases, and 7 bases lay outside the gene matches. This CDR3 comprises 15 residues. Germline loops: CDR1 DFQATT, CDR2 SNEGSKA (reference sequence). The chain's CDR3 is CSARIAGYSSYEQYF. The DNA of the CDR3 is TGCAGTGCTAGAATAGCGGGTTATAGCTCCTACGAGCAGTACTTC.